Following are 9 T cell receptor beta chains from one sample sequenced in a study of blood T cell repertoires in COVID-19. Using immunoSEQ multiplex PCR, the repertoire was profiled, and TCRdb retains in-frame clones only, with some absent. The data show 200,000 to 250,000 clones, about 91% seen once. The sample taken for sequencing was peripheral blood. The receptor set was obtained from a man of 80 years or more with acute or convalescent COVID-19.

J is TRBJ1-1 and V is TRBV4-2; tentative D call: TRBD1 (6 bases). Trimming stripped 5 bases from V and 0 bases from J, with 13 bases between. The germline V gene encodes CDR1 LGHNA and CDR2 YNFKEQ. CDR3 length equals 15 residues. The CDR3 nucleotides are TGTGCCAGCAGCTCCTCGAACAGGGTGAACACTGAAGCTTTCTTT. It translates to CASSSSNRVNTEAFF.

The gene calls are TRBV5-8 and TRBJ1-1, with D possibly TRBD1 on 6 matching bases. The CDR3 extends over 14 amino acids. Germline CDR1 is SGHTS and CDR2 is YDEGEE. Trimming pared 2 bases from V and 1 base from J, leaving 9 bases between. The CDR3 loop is CASSLQGANTEAFF. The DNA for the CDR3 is TGTGCCAGCAGCTTACAGGGAGCGAACACTGAAGCTTTCTTT. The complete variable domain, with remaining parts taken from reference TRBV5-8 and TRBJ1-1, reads EAGVTQSPTHLIKTRGQQATLRCSPISGHTSVYWYQQALGLGLQFLLWYDEGEERNRGNFPPRFSGRQFPNYSSELNVNALELEDSALYLCASSLQGANTEAFFGQGTRLTVV.

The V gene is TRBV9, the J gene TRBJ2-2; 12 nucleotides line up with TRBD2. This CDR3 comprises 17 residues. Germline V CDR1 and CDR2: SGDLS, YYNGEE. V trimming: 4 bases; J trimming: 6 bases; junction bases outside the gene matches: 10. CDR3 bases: TGTGCCAGCAGCATCCCTAGCGGGGGGGCCATCGCCGGGGAGCTGTTTTTT. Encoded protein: CASSIPSGGAIAGELFF.

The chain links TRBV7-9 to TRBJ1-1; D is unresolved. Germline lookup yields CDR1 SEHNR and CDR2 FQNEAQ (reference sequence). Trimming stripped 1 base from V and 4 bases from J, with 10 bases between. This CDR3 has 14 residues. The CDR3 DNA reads TGTGCCAGCAGCTTAGAGCCGGGAGGCACTGAAGCTTTCTTT. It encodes CASSLEPGGTEAFF.

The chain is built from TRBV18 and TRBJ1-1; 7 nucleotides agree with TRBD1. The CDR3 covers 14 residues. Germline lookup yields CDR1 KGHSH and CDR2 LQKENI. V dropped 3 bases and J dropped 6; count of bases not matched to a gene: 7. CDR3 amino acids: CASSPRTGDAEAFF. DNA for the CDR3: TGTGCCAGCTCACCGCGTACAGGGGACGCTGAAGCTTTCTTT.

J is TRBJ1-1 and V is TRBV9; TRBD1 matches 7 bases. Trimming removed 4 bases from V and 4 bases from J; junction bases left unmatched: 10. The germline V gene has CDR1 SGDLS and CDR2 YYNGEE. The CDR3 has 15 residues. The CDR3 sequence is CASSPRTGVITEAFF. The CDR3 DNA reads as TGTGCCAGCAGCCCCAGAACAGGGGTTATCACTGAAGCTTTCTTT. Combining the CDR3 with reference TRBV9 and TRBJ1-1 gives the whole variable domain DSGVTQTPKHLITATGQRVTLRCSPRSGDLSVYWYQQSLDQGLQFLIQYYNGEERAKGNILERFSAQQFPDLHSELNLSSLELGDSALYFCASSPRTGVITEAFFGQGTRLTVV.

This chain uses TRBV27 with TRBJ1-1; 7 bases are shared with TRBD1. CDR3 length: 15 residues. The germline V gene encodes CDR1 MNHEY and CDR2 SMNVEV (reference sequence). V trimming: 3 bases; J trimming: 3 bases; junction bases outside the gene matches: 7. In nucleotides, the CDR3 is TGTGCCAGCAGTTTGAGGGGGCGGGGGGACACTGAAGCTTTCTTT. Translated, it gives CASSLRGRGDTEAFF.

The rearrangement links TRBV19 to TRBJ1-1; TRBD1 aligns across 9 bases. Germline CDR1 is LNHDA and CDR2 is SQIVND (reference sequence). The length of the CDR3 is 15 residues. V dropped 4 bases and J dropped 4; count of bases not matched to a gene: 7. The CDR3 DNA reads TGTGCCAGTAGTACTCAACAGGGGGCGGGCACTGAAGCTTTCTTT. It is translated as CASSTQQGAGTEAFF.

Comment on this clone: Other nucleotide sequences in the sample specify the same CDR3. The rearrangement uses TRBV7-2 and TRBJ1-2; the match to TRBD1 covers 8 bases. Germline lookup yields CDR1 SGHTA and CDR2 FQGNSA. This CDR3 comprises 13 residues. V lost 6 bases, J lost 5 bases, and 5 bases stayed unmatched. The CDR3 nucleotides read TGTGCCAGCAGTTCGGGACAGGTGTATGGCTACACCTTC. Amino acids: CASSSGQVYGYTF.